Below, 12 T cell receptor beta chains from the same sample are listed, as sequenced in a study of T cell responses to AZD1222 COVID-19 vaccine. Assay: immunoSEQ multiplex PCR; the TCRdb copy retains only in-frame clones and omits some. The sample yields 95,000 to 150,000 clones, 88% seen once. The material was peripheral blood, obtained on day 0 of AZD1222 vaccination. These receptors were obtained from an adult in good health.

The chain joins TRBV27 to TRBJ2-3; D not resolved. There are 14 residues in the CDR3. Trimming took off 2 bases at V and 6 bases at J, with 12 bases between the two ends. The V gene's germline CDR1 is MNHEY and CDR2 SMNVEV (reference sequence). Written as DNA, the CDR3 is TGTGCCAGCAGTTTAGTAGCTTTGGGGGATACGCAGTATTTT. It translates to CASSLVALGDTQYF.

The rearrangement uses TRBV4-3 and TRBJ2-7; 11 nucleotides line up with TRBD2. Unmatched junction bases numbered 4, after V lost 1 base and J lost 2 bases. This CDR3 has 16 amino acids. Germline V gives CDR1 LGHNA, CDR2 YSLEER. CDR3 bases: TGCGCCAGCAGCCAAGTTTGGGGACTAGCGGCCTACGAGCAGTACTTC. Translated, it gives CASSQVWGLAAYEQYF.

The chain uses TRBV4-1 and TRBJ1-4; 7 positions match TRBD1. This CDR3 region has 15 residues. The junction had 6 bases not matched to a gene; V was cut back by 2 bases and J by 6 bases. CDR1 and CDR2 from the germline V gene are MGHRA and YSYEKL. This chain's CDR3 is CASSQPGGKDEKLFF. CDR3 sequence (DNA): TGCGCCAGCAGCCAACCAGGGGGTAAGGATGAAAAACTGTTTTTT.

Only one count was recorded for this clone. The V and J genes are TRBV27 and TRBJ2-7, with TRBD1 matching 11 bases. The length of the CDR3 is 15 residues. The germline V gene has CDR1 MNHEY and CDR2 SMNVEV (reference sequence). Unmatched junction bases numbered 3, after V lost 2 bases and J lost 3 bases. CDR3 in DNA: TGTGCCAGCAGTTTAGGGACAGGGGGAGTCTACGAGCAGTACTTC. It codes for CASSLGTGGVYEQYF.

The chain joins TRBV5-6 to TRBJ1-2; D possibly corresponds to TRBD1 (5 bases). The CDR3 length is 14 residues. The germline V gene has CDR1 SGHDT and CDR2 YYEEEE. Trimming pared 4 bases from V and 5 bases from J, leaving 15 bases between. CDR3 nucleotides: TGTGCCAGCAGCCGGGACTCTACCGGGTATGGCTACACCTTC. Amino acid sequence: CASSRDSTGYGYTF.

V and J are TRBV7-9 and TRBJ1-5; 8 bases are a match to TRBD1. Looked up from germline, CDR1 is SEHNR and CDR2 is FQNEAQ (reference sequence). V shed 4 bases and J 0 bases; nucleotides not matched to a gene: 8. The CDR3 is made up of 17 amino acids. This CDR3 reads CASSYHPGGDSNQPQHF. CDR3 coding DNA: TGTGCCAGCAGCTATCATCCAGGGGGCGATAGCAATCAGCCCCAGCATTTT.

The V and J genes are TRBV4-3 and TRBJ2-7; TRBD2 matches 9 bases. V was pared by 0 bases and J by 3 bases, with 9 bases of the junction left unmatched. Germline CDR1 reads LGHNA; CDR2 reads YSLEER. The CDR3 extends over 17 amino acids. CDR3 region: CASSQDSKASGVYEQYF. Written as DNA, the CDR3 is TGCGCCAGCAGCCAAGACTCTAAGGCTAGCGGGGTCTACGAGCAGTACTTC.

The genes are TRBV19 and TRBJ1-1; D is uncertain. Germline loops: CDR1 LNHDA, CDR2 SQIVND (reference sequence). Deletions cut 6 bases from V and 5 bases from J, with 16 bases between. The CDR3 consists of 14 residues. In DNA, the CDR3 is TGTGCCAGTAGGTTACAGACCCCAAATACTGAAGCTTTCTTT. As protein: CASRLQTPNTEAFF.

The chain links TRBV19 to TRBJ1-5; D remains ambiguous. The germline V gene has CDR1 LNHDA and CDR2 SQIVND (reference sequence). V gave up 6 bases and J gave up 4 bases, with 10 bases separating them. The CDR3 extends over 13 amino acids. The CDR3 region has the DNA TGTGCCAGTAGGACGGGCCAAAATCAGCCCCAGCATTTT. Its protein product is CASRTGQNQPQHF.

V usage is TRBV5-1 and J usage is TRBJ2-7; possible D gene TRBD1, 6 bases. CDR1 SGHRS and CDR2 YFSETQ come from the germline V gene. The CDR3 spans 14 residues. Trimming left V 4 bases short and J 4 bases short, with 15 bases between. Written as DNA, the CDR3 is TGCGCCAGCAGCGTTTCGACAGGTGGATACGAGCAGTACTTC. It specifies CASSVSTGGYEQYF.

This chain connects TRBV5-5 to TRBJ1-1, with 7 bases that match TRBD1. Germline-derived CDR1 and CDR2 are SGHKS and YYEKEE (reference sequence). This CDR3 has 13 amino acids. V shed 4 bases and J 4 bases; nucleotides not matched to a gene: 4. CDR3 loop: CASSPAGGTEAFF. The CDR3 nucleotides read TGTGCCAGCAGCCCCGCAGGGGGCACTGAAGCTTTCTTT.

This clone was counted once. This chain links TRBV7-9 with TRBJ1-1; no reliable D call. CDR1 and CDR2 (germline): SEHNR, FQNEAQ (reference sequence). The CDR3 consists of 14 residues. Trimming removed 5 bases from V and 8 bases from J, with 18 bases in between. DNA for the CDR3: TGTGCCAGCAGCCCTGGGCAAGTGGGGAGGGAAGCTTTCTTT. Translated, it gives CASSPGQVGREAFF.